In its sample, the clone carrying this T cell receptor (beta chain) was seen a few times. The data originate from a study of T cell repertoires in aging, cancer and after chemotherapy. Study-level background: Clear clonal overlap appeared across healthy donor samples taken over several months to years. About 8.9 million TCR reads made up the full dataset.

Rearranged V-D-J TRB sequences were amplified with a mixed TRB-A/B primer pool. TCRdb used MiXCR to reprocess the multiplex PCR reads, holding one entry per CDR3 protein. The data show about 9,000 distinct CDR3 sequences, about 34% seen once. This CDR3 is 11 amino acids long. The germline V gene has CDR1 MNHNY and CDR2 SVGAGI (reference sequence). V was clipped by 10 bases and J by 5 bases, with 11 bases between them. The template was genomic DNA from peripheral blood, not RNA. The TCR was taken from a human donor in good health. Source material: blood. The gene calls are TRBV6-6 and TRBJ1-2, with D tentatively TRBD1 (5 bases). In DNA form, the CDR3 reads TGTGCCACAGGGTCGCAGTATGGCTACACCTTC. It yields the protein CATGSQYGYTF.